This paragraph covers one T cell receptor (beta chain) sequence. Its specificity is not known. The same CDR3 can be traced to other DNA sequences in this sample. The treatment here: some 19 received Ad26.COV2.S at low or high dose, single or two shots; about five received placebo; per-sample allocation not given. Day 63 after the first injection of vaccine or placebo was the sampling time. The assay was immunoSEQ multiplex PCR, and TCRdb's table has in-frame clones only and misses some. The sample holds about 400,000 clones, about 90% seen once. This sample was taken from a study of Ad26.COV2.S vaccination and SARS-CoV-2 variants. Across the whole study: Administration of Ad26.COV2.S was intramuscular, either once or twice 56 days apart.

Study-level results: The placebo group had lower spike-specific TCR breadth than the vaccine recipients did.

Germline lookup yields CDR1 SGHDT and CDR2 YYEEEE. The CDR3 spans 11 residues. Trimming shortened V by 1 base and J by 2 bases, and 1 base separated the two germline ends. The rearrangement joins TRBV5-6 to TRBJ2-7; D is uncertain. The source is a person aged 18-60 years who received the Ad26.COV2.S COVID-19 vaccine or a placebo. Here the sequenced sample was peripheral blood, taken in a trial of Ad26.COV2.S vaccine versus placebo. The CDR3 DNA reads TGTGCCAGCAGCTTGACCTACGAGCAGTACTTC. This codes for CASSLTYEQYF.